Following are 2 T cell receptor beta chains from one sample sequenced in a study of CD8+ T cells in alopecia areata. RNA was isolated and reverse transcribed to cDNA, the sequencing template. Only in-frame clones appear in the TCRdb table, and some are missing; sequencing was by immunoSEQ multiplex PCR. The sample contains around 100,000 clones, around 53% of which appear only once. Noted treatment: oral pan-JAK inhibitor, 5-10 mg twice daily. The sample consisted of CD8+ T cells sorted from blood, taken at week 24, from a patient treated with tofacitinib. The receptor set was obtained from a human donor with alopecia areata.

The chain carries TRBV5-5 and TRBJ1-6; 7 nucleotides agree with TRBD1. This CDR3 is 16 amino acids long. The trim removed 5 bases at V and 6 bases at J, leaving 11 bases unmatched. The germline gives CDR1 SGHKS, CDR2 YYEKEE (reference sequence). The chain's CDR3 is CASRGTADRLNSPLHF. In DNA form, the CDR3 reads TGTGCCAGCAGGGGGACAGCGGATCGACTTAATTCACCCCTCCACTTT.

This clone occurred a few times. The chain is built from TRBV14 and TRBJ2-1; D possibly corresponds to TRBD2 (5 bases). Trimming removed 1 base at V and 2 bases at J, with 9 bases between. This CDR3 region has 15 residues. The germline gives CDR1 SGHDN, CDR2 FVKESK. In nucleotides, the CDR3 is TGTGCCAGCAGCCAAGGGGTAGCGCCCTACAATGAGCAGTTCTTC. This translates into CASSQGVAPYNEQFF.